These 10 T cell receptor beta chains came from one sample sequenced in a study of T cell changes during pregnancy in multiple sclerosis. The table came from immunoSEQ multiplex PCR; TCRdb's copy has only in-frame clones and leaves some out. The sample has some 100,000 clones; about nine tenths are singletons. Material: peripheral blood, obtained after pregnancy. Receptors originate from a female donor with multiple sclerosis, enrolled in a pregnancy study.

The chain carries TRBV5-6 and TRBJ2-1; 9 bases are shared with TRBD1. Losses at the gene ends were 4 bases for V and 3 bases for J; bases not matched to a gene: 8. The CDR3 has 16 amino acids. Germline V gene sequence: CDR1 SGHDT, CDR2 YYEEEE. The CDR3 sequence is CASSRLRDRDYNEQFF. CDR3 in DNA: TGTGCCAGCAGCCGACTCCGGGACAGGGACTACAATGAGCAGTTCTTC.

The genes are TRBV19 and TRBJ1-1; the D gene is possibly TRBD1 (5 bases). V dropped 5 bases and J dropped 5 bases, with 12 bases sitting between them. The CDR3 consists of 13 residues. Germline V CDR1 and CDR2: LNHDA, SQIVND (reference sequence). The CDR3 DNA is TGTGCCAGTAGTGGGCTGGGGGGGACTGAAGCTTTCTTT. Translating gives CASSGLGGTEAFF.

This clone was detected only once. This chain connects TRBV2 to TRBJ2-5, with TRBD2 identical over 8 bases. The CDR3 extends over 15 amino acids. With V trimmed by 8 bases and J by 5 bases, 13 bases remained unmatched. Germline-derived CDR1 and CDR2 are SNHLY and FYNNEI. The CDR3 reads CASGGTGGPRETQYF. The CDR3 bases are TGTGCCAGCGGAGGTACGGGAGGGCCTCGGGAGACCCAGTACTTC. The full variable domain, in which reference TRBV2 and TRBJ2-5 provide the parts outside the CDR3, is EPEVTQTPSHQVTQMGQEVILRCVPISNHLYFYWYRQILGQKVEFLVSFYNNEISEKSEIFDDQFSVERPDGSNFTLKIRSTKLEDSAMYFCASGGTGGPRETQYFGPGTRLLVL.

V gene TRBV5-1 combines with J gene TRBJ2-7, with TRBD2 identical over 12 bases. CDR1 and CDR2 (germline): SGHRS, YFSETQ. J was trimmed by 3 bases and V by 4 bases; bases with no gene match: 5. The CDR3 spans 15 residues. In DNA form, the CDR3 reads TGCGCCAGCAGCGAGACTAGCGGGAGAAACTACGAGCAGTACTTC. This gives the protein CASSETSGRNYEQYF.

V and J are TRBV2 and TRBJ2-2; 11 nucleotides line up with TRBD2. The CDR3 has 16 amino acids. The V and J ends lost 5 bases and 7 bases, in that order; junction bases with no gene match: 9. The germline V gene encodes CDR1 SNHLY and CDR2 FYNNEI. The CDR3 nucleotides read TGTGCCAGCAGTTTGCAGGGCCTAGCGGGAGGCGGGGAGCTGTTTTTT. This codes for CASSLQGLAGGGELFF.

V and J are TRBV7-3 and TRBJ2-5, with 8 bases matching TRBD2. Germline CDR1 reads SGHTA; CDR2 reads FQGTGA. The trim removed 5 bases at V and 5 bases at J, leaving 4 bases unmatched. The CDR3 has 13 residues. CDR3 in DNA: TGTGCCAGCAGCCAGACGGGGGGGGAGACCCAGTACTTC. This encodes CASSQTGGETQYF.

The V gene is TRBV5-1, the J gene TRBJ1-2; 12 positions match TRBD1. CDR3 length equals 15 residues. Germline assignment: CDR1 SGHRS and CDR2 YFSETQ. The ends lost 4 bases at V and 6 bases at J; junction bases unmatched: 7. CDR3 in DNA: TGCGCCAGCAGCGCGACCGGGACAGGGGGCAATGGCTACACCTTC. Translating gives CASSATGTGGNGYTF.

V is TRBV6-1 and J is TRBJ2-1, with 11 bases that match TRBD2. The CDR3 is 15 residues long. J gave up 6 bases and V 6 bases, and 7 bases lay outside the gene matches. Germline CDR1 is MNHNS and CDR2 is SASEGT. CDR3 sequence: CASSATSGSRNEQFF. The DNA of the CDR3 is TGTGCCAGCAGCGCCACTAGCGGGAGTCGCAATGAGCAGTTCTTC.

The chain carries TRBV18 and TRBJ2-3; 8 bases fit TRBD2. The CDR3 has 15 amino acids. The J segment lost 4 bases and the V segment lost 4 bases, leaving 7 bases of the junction unmatched. Germline V CDR1 and CDR2: KGHSH, LQKENI. The CDR3 DNA reads TGTGCCAGCTCACGACTAGCGTTCAGGCCAGATACGCAGTATTTT. It is translated as CASSRLAFRPDTQYF. Full variable domain (outside the CDR3, taken from reference TRBV18 and TRBJ2-3): NAGVMQNPRHLVRRRGQEARLRCSPMKGHSHVYWYRQLPEEGLKFMVYLQKENIIDESGMPKERFSAEFPKEGPSILRIQQVVRGDSAAYFCASSRLAFRPDTQYFGPGTRLTVL.

The CDR3 region is CASSRSVNTEAFF. The CDR3 DNA sequence: TGTGCCAGCTCAAGGAGCGTGAACACTGAAGCTTTCTTT. The chain is built from TRBV27 and TRBJ1-1; D unresolved. The CDR3 contains 13 residues. Germline V gene data show CDR1 as MNHEY and CDR2 as SMNVEV (reference sequence). V gave up 8 bases and J gave up 0 bases, with 10 bases separating them.